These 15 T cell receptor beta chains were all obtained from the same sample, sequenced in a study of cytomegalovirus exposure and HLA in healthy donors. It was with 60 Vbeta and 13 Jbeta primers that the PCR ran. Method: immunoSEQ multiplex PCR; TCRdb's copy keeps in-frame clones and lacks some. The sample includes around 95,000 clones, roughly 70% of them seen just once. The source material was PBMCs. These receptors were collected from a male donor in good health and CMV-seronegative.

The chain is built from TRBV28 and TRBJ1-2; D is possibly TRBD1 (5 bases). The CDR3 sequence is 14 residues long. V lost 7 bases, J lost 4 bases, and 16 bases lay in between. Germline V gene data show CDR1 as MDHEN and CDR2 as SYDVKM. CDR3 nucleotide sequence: TGTGCCAGCACTTTTAGGGGACTGACCTATGGCTACACCTTC. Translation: CASTFRGLTYGYTF.

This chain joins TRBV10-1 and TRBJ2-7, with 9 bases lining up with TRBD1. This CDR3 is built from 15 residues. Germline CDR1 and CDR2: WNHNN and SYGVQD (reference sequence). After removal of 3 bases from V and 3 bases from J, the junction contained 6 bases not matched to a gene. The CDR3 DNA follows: TGCGCCAGCAGTGAACAGGGGGCTGGGGGCTACGAGCAGTACTTC. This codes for CASSEQGAGGYEQYF.

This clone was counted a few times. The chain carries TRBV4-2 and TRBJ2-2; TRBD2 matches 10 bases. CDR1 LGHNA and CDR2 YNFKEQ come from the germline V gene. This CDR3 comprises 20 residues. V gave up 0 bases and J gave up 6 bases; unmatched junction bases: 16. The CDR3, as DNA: TGTGCCAGCAGCCAAGATGGAGGGGTTAGCGGGAGGATAACGGCCGGGGAGCTGTTTTTT. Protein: CASSQDGGVSGRITAGELFF.

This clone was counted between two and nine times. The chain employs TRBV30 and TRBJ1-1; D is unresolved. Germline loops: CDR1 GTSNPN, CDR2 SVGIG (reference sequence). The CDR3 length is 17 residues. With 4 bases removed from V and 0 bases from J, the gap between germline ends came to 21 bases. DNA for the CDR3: TGTGCCTGGAAGTTTCGCGCTGGGAGGAGAATGAACACTGAAGCTTTCTTT. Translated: CAWKFRAGRRMNTEAFF.

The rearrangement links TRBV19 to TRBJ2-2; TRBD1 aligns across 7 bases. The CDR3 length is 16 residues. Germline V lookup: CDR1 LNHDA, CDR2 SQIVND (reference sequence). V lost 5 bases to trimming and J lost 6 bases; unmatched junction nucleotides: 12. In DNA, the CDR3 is TGTGCCAGTAGTCGAGCGACAGGGATGTTTGCCGGGGAGCTGTTTTTT. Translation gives CASSRATGMFAGELFF.

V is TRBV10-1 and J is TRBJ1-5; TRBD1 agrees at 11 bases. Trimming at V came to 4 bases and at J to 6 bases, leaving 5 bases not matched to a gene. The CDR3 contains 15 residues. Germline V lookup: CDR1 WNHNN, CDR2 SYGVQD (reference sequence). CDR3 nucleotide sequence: TGCGCCAGCAGTGTGGACAGGGGGCCTGCTCAGCCCCAGCATTTT. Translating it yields CASSVDRGPAQPQHF.

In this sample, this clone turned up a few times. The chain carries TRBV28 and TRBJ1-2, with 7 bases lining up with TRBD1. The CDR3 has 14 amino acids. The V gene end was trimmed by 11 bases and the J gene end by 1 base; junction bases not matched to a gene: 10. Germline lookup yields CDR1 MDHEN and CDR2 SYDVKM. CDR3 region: CALRGSGINYGYTF. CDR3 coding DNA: TGTGCCCTCAGGGGGTCAGGGATTAACTATGGCTACACCTTC.

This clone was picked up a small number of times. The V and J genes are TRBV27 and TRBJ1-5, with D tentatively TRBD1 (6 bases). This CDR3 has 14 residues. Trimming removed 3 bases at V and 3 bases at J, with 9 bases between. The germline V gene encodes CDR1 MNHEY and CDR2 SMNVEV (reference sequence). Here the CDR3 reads CASSLNRVNQPQHF. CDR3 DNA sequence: TGTGCCAGCAGTTTGAACAGGGTCAATCAGCCCCAGCATTTT.

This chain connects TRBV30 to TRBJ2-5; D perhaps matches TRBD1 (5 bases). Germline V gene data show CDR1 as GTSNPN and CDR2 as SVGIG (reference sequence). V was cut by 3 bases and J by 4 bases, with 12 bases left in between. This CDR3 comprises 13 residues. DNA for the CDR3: TGTGCCTGGAGGCCCGCAGGGCGAGAGACCCAGTACTTC. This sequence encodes CAWRPAGRETQYF. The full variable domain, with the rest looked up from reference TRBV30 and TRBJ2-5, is SQTIHQWPATLVQPVGSPLSLECTVEGTSNPNLYWYRQAAGRGLQLLFYSVGIGQISSEVPQNLSASRPQDRQFILSSKKLLLSDSGFYLCAWRPAGRETQYFGPGTRLLVL.

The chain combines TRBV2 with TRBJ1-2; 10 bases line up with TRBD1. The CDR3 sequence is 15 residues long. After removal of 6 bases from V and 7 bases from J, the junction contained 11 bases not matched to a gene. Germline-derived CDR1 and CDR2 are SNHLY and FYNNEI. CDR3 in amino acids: CASRKKGQGLCGYTF. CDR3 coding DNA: TGTGCCAGCAGGAAGAAGGGACAGGGGCTGTGTGGCTACACCTTC.

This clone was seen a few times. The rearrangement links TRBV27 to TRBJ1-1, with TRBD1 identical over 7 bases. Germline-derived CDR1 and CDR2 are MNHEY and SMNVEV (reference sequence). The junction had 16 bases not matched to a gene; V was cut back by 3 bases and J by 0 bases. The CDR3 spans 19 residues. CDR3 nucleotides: TGTGCCAGCAGTTTCCACCCCGGGACAGTCGGTGTGGTGAACACTGAAGCTTTCTTT. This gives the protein CASSFHPGTVGVVNTEAFF.

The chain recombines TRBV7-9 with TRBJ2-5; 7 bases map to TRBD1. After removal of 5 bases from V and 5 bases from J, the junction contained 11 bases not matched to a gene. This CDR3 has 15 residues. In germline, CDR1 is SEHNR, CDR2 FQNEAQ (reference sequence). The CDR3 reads CASSPPTGPGETQYF. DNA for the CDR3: TGTGCCAGCAGCCCCCCGACAGGGCCTGGGGAGACCCAGTACTTC.

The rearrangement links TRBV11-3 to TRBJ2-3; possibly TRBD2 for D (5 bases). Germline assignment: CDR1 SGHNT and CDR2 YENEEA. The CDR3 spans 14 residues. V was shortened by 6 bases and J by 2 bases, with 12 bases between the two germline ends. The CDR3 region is CASSRGQDTDTQYF. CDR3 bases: TGTGCCAGCAGTCGAGGGCAAGACACAGATACGCAGTATTTT.

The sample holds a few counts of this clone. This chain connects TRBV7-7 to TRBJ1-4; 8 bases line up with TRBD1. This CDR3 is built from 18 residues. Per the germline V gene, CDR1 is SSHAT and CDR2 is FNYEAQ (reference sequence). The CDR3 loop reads CAKGSPRQGRSTNEKLFF. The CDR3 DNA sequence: TGTGCTAAGGGGTCCCCAAGACAGGGGCGGTCAACTAATGAAAAACTGTTTTTT.

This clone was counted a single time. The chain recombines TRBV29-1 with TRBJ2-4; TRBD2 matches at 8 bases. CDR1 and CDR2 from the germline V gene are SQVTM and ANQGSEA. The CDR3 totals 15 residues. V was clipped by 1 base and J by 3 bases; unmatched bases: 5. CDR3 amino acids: CSVEAPGTSKNIQYF. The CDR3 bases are TGCAGCGTTGAAGCTCCGGGGACTAGCAAAAACATTCAGTACTTC. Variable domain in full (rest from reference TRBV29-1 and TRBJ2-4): SAVISQKPSRDICQRGTSLTIQCQVDSQVTMMFWYRQQPGQSLTLIATANQGSEATYESGFVIDKFPISRPNLTFSTLTVSNMSPEDSSIYLCSVEAPGTSKNIQYFGAGTRLSVL.